This TCR beta chain was captured in a study of cytomegalovirus exposure and HLA in healthy donors (dated by TCRdb to 2017 to 2019). Turning to the overall study: According to an earlier analysis of a few hundred of the donors, roughly 180 million T cells yielded some 120 million unique TCR beta sequences and about 300 Gb of sequence data. In a later analysis, previously published TCR beta repertoires from about 640 donors were re-analyzed and high-resolution HLA genotyping was added so that TCR occurrence patterns could be studied. A handful of DR-DQ haplotypes were handled as single units for association and clustering because linkage in the cohort was strong. All discovery cohort repertoires had been generated on a single sequencing platform. Among roughly 400 genotyped donors of the cohort, an average of approximately 240,000 unique TCR beta nucleotide sequences was sequenced per donor, of which roughly 17% were non-productive. Donor age, sex, ethnicity and CMV serostatus were compiled together with the repertoire data. In a later genetic analysis, genome-wide SNP genotypes for about three fifths of the roughly 670 donors were used, and that subset was treated as a discovery cohort. Rather than using new phenotypic data, the later analysis identified candidate immune exposures from TCR beta sequences and from how often those sequences occurred across donors. An early release that covered around 590 HLA-typed donors contained approximately 300 gigabases of sequencing data and about 93 million unique TCR sequences. To decide whether each TCR beta V gene segment behaved as functional or pseudogenic, an earlier analysis of approximately 590 of the donors relied on high-throughput TCR beta sequencing. Using immunosequencing, the study profiled T cell repertoires from some 670 subjects and related those repertoires to cytomegalovirus serostatus. Typing coverage differed by locus: A, B, C, DRB1 and DQB1 were typed in roughly 629-640 donors, DQA1 in around 500, DPA1 in 600 to 610, and DPB1 in roughly 470. HLA typing included class I and class II loci at four-digit resolution. The study combined high-throughput TCR immunosequencing, statistical association of individual TCRs with disease status, and machine learning to predict cytomegalovirus infection status. The aim of the study was to test whether cataloging public T cell receptors could identify signatures of past pathogen exposure. Of the roughly 420 genotyped donors, 75% to 85% were placed in the genetic ancestry cluster associated with self-reported Caucasian donors. In addition to the first cohort of several hundred subjects, a separate validation cohort of approximately 120 different subjects was used.

This clone was observed once. It lacks a known antigen. There are no base qualities to consult, and no much larger clone falls within one base. The cohort comprised 666 healthy bone marrow donors. Cohort members were all nominally healthy when sampled, although unrecorded immune exposures were likely present. The donor tested CMV seropositive and was one of the 289 seropositive cohort members. Each donor provided a peripheral blood sample, and peripheral blood mononuclear cells were used for TCR beta sequencing. Genomic DNA was extracted from the blood cell samples with the Qiagen DNeasy Blood Extraction Kit. Library preparation was by the immunoSEQ multiplex PCR assay. For the multiplex PCR, a mixture combining 60 forward primers for TCR Vbeta segments and 13 reverse primers for TCR Jbeta segments was used. The CDR3 region of rearranged TCR beta genes was amplified from genomic DNA by a multiplex PCR assay. On the Illumina HiSeq System, the amplified TCR beta libraries were sequenced as 87-base-pair reads. The published analysis was carried out like this. A later analysis counted approximately 76 million unique TCR beta chains across the 700 or so repertoires, and roughly 10 million of these chains were shared by at least two donors. A nearest-neighbor algorithm error-corrected the raw reads and collapsed the reads into unique sequences, merging closely related sequences to remove PCR and sequencing errors. Alignment of CDR3 sequences to IMGT reference sequences was used to assign V, D and J gene segments. For a sequence to be retained, a match of at least six nucleotides was required to both a V gene segment and a J gene segment. A rearrangement was called productive if the CDR3 had no stop codons and remained in frame with V and J, and every other rearrangement was called non-productive. Following IMGT convention, CDR3 was defined as the stretch from the second conserved V-encoded cysteine to the conserved J-encoded phenylalanine. The earlier analysis of a few hundred of the donors excluded any sequence lacking an unambiguous match to a single V gene segment. An earlier analysis of some 610 of the donors called V segments functional above 56.7% productive rearrangements and segregating when the between-donor standard deviation exceeded 5%. To diagnose cytomegalovirus status from the catalog of TCR beta chain sequences, a statistical classification framework was built. A later analysis assigned V and J genes by comparing TCR nucleotide sequences with IMGT/GENE-DB human TR gene sequences. Using the TCRdist pipeline, a later analysis assigned CDR3 sequences along with most-parsimonious VDJ recombination scenarios. A later analysis defined each TCR beta chain by its CDR3 amino acid sequence plus V-gene family, and excluded reads lacking a unique V-gene family. To address suspected cross-contamination and a sequencing artifact, a later analysis removed around 600 highly shared, low-generation-probability nucleotide sequences. A later analysis calculated a clonal expansion index for each public chain from normalized within-repertoire ranks of inferred template counts. In a later analysis, generation probabilities were computed with a VDJ recombination model fitted to out-of-frame rearrangements, and the resulting probabilities were checked against IGoR. A later analysis scored TCR-TCR, TCR-HLA and TCR-CMV co-occurrence with hypergeometric tests, applying a repertoire-size bias correction to TCR pairs. In a later analysis, false discovery rates were estimated by permuting HLA or CMV assignments 20 times. In a later analysis, co-occurring TCRs were grouped with DBSCAN, and TCRdist sequence similarity was added when clustering was performed within HLA-allele-positive subsets. Co-occurrence clustering excluded repertoires with fewer than 30,000 or more than 120,000 public chains, plus five with anomalous nucleotide sharing. This is the immuneACCESS table as TCRdb keeps it, with only in-frame sequences that have V and J called. A part of the clones is gone; compared with another copy, unresolved V genes explain less than half, and the rest is unexplained. Clone size and V and J calls were adopted from that table, with D and trimming inferred from the DNA. This sample lists hundreds of thousands of clones; roughly 87% were detected once. 5.5% to 7.5% of the sample goes to the ten largest clones.

Trimming removed 5 bases from V and 8 bases from J, leaving 11 bases between the germline ends. Counted from cysteine to phenylalanine, this CDR3 has 12 amino acids. Only the CDR3 DNA stays, 36 bases, in frame from base 1. In the germline V gene, CDR1 corresponds to SGHVS and CDR2 to FNYEAQ. Broad study findings and their caveats: This cohort had only TCR beta chains sequenced, and the lack of alpha or paired-chain data limited which features could be detected. Compared with equally common non-associated chains, HLA-associated TCR beta chains in a later analysis were more clonally expanded and had lower generation probabilities. Several of the top co-occurrence clusters appeared to be linked to parvovirus B19, influenza, CMV and Epstein-Barr virus, according to a later analysis. A further reported finding was that TCR beta sequences accurately predicted the HLA-A and HLA-B alleles for most subjects in the first cohort. In a later analysis, most CMV-associated TCR beta chains were found to appear HLA-restricted, with HLA associations seemingly driven largely by CMV exposure. The study listed 150 to 200 TCR beta chains as associated with cytomegalovirus. When HLA alleles, especially DR and DQ, strongly co-occurred, TCR associations were difficult to assign to individual alleles. The presence/absence analyses assumed that sequencing depth was roughly uniform across donors, and that assumption may not be true. Cytomegalovirus status was reported to be diagnosed by the classifier with high specificity and sensitivity in both the original and validation cohorts. Because some donors lacked HLA typing at each locus, the association tests relied only on the typed subset. Linkage disequilibrium might explain the correlated functional status among segregating V segments, but an unknown experimental factor could not be excluded. A later genetic analysis associated a missense DCLRE1C variant with V-gene and J-gene trimming of TCR beta chains, and an independent cohort replicated the association. The only immune exposure information available for the cohort was CMV serostatus. The sequencing pipeline was judged likely to have produced a cluster of highly shared sequence variants as a technical artifact. The 87-base-pair reads could not distinguish some IMGT-functional V segments, including TRBV6-2 and TRBV6-3, so those segments were excluded. A few of the identified cytomegalovirus-associated TCR beta chains were confirmed in vitro to be specific for cytomegalovirus antigens. A later analysis associated 15,000 to 20,000 TCR beta sequences with specific HLA alleles at a false discovery rate of 0.05. In a later genetic analysis, fewer N-insertions in productive TCRs were reported among donors in an Asian-associated ancestry cluster than the approximately 710-donor mean. Most TCR sequences were seen in very few donors, while some public TCRs were found in many individuals. An earlier analysis of around 540 of the donors showed that most TCR beta V segments appeared in productive rearrangements either about 87% or about 30% of the time, which broadly matched IMGT annotations. A later analysis found that TCR association rates varied across HLA loci, with DRB1 alleles showing the most associated TCRs and HLA-C alleles the fewest. Some 16 rarely observed V segments, including chromosome 9 orphons, were excluded from the earlier analysis of approximately 500 of the donors because counts were too low. According to the authors, the approach could potentially be generalized to other disease states and immunological phenotypes.

In this chain, TRBV7-6 is recombined with TRBJ2-3, with a weak D call of TRBD2 (5 bases match). This clonotype was sampled from a man aged 40-49 years in good health and CMV-seropositive. Sequencing input: PBMCs. The sequence in DNA is TGTGCCAGCAGCCCCCTGGCGGGTACGCAGTATTTT. It codes for CASSPLAGTQYF. Joined to the reference TRBV7-6 and TRBJ2-3 proteins, this CDR3 gives the full variable domain: GAGVSQSPRYKVTKRGQDVALRCDPISGHVSLYWYRQALGQGPEFLTYFNYEAQQDKSGLPNDRFSAERPEGSISTLTIQRTEQRDSAMYRCASSPLAGTQYFGPGTRLTVL.